This TCR beta chain originates from a study of tumor-infiltrating lymphocytes in oesophageal squamous cell carcinoma. Concerning this clonotype: The junction does not match germline at one end; this may be a read error.

This CDR3 region has 13 residues. Germline CDR1 is SGHVS and CDR2 is FNYEAQ. MiXCR, applied by TCRdb to the PCR reads, yields one record per CDR3 protein. The sample comprises fewer than 20,000 distinct CDR3 sequences, about 40% of which are singletons, and roughly 37% rests with the top ten. This rearrangement joins TRBV7-6 to TRBJ1-6; maybe TRBD1 (5 bases). The specimen was blood. The source of this sequence is a female donor with esophageal squamous cell carcinoma. The CDR3 region has the DNA TGTGCCAGCAGCACAGACAGTTCCTACGAGCAGTACTTT. Its translation: CASSTDSSYEQYF.